A single sample gave rise to the 9 T cell receptor beta chains below, sequenced in a study of glioma-infiltrating T cells. Using RNA template, CDR3s of TCR alpha and beta were amplified with iRepertoire arm-PCR. MiXCR, run by TCRdb on the multiplex PCR reads, gives a single entry per CDR3 protein. The table records approximately 120,000 distinct CDR3 sequences, around a quarter of them present only once. The specimen sequenced was glioma tissue, nonneoplastic brain tissue, or PBMCs (not recorded which). The receptors originated from a human donor with low-grade glioma or glioblastoma, undergoing nonglioma brain surgery, or in good health (not recorded which).

This clonotype was seen at least ten times. The V and J genes are TRBV6-1 and TRBJ2-3, with TRBD1 matching over 8 bases. There are 15 residues in the CDR3. Germline loops: CDR1 MNHNS, CDR2 SASEGT. With 5 bases clipped from V and 3 bases from J, the junction kept 7 bases outside the gene matches. CDR3 nucleotide sequence: TGTGCCAGCAGTTACCAGGACAGGGCAACAGATACGCAGTATTTT. Residues: CASSYQDRATDTQYF.

The chain has TRBV12-3 or TRBV12-4 and TRBJ2-5; D is uncertain. This CDR3 is 13 amino acids long. Trimming pared 1 base from V and 2 bases from J, leaving 5 bases between. CDR3 amino acids: CASSLEGQETQYF. Written as DNA, the CDR3 is TGTGCCAGCAGTTTAGAAGGTCAAGAGACCCAGTACTTC.

Of note for this clonotype: At one of its ends the junction is not consistent with the germline gene, which may arise from a read error. The chain couples TRBV11-3 to TRBJ2-7; 8 nucleotides agree with TRBD1. The CDR3 contains 15 residues. Per the germline V gene, CDR1 is SGHNT and CDR2 is YENEEA. Here the CDR3 reads CPSSLTGTGSYEQYF. CDR3 bases: TGTCCCAGCAGCTTAACCGGGACAGGCTCCTACGAGCAGTACTTC.

Concerning this clonotype itself: With a much larger clone just one base away, this may be a read error. V usage is TRBV14 and J usage is TRBJ1-4; the D gene is possibly TRBD1 (6 bases). Germline values: CDR1 SGHDN, CDR2 FVKESK. This CDR3 is built from 15 residues. Here the CDR3 reads CASIQAGTSNEKLFF. CDR3 DNA: TGTGCCAGCATCCAAGCCGGGACAAGTAATGAAAAACTGTTTTTT. The whole variable domain, remainder taken from reference TRBV14 and TRBJ1-4, is EAGVTQFPSHSVIEKGQTVTLRCDPISGHDNLYWYRRVMGKEIKFLLHFVKESKQDESGMPNNRFLAERTGGTYSTLKVQPAELEDSGVYFCASIQAGTSNEKLFFGSGTQLSVL.

This clonotype has a count of ten or more. The chain couples TRBV12-3 or TRBV12-4 to TRBJ2-1; 7 nucleotides line up with TRBD1. The CDR3 length is 14 residues. The V and J ends lost 2 bases and 4 bases, in that order; junction bases with no gene match: 2. CDR3 DNA: TGTGCCAGCAGTTTAACAGGGGATTACAATGAGCAGTTCTTC. This translates into CASSLTGDYNEQFF.

Note on this clonotype: This may be a read error: a much more frequent sequence differs by one nucleotide. The chain links TRBV4-1 to TRBJ2-5; 9 bases align to TRBD2. V gave up 4 bases and J gave up 2 bases; unmatched junction bases: 5. CDR3 length equals 15 residues. Germline loops: CDR1 MGHRA, CDR2 YSYEKL. As DNA, the CDR3 is TGCGCCAGCAGCCTTGCGGGAGGGCCTCAAGAGACCCAGTACTTC. This codes for CASSLAGGPQETQYF.

The chain joins TRBV6-5 to TRBJ2-1, with 10 nucleotides matching TRBD2. This CDR3 has 16 residues. Looked up from germline, CDR1 is MNHEY and CDR2 is SVGAGI. V trimming: 2 bases; J trimming: 4 bases; junction bases outside the gene matches: 5. The chain's CDR3 is CASSYAGTSDYNEQFF. The CDR3 DNA reads TGTGCCAGCAGTTACGCCGGGACTAGCGATTACAATGAGCAGTTCTTC.

The sample holds a few counts of this clonotype. This rearrangement joins TRBV29-1 to TRBJ2-1; D perhaps matches TRBD1 (6 bases). V was clipped by 4 bases and J by 6 bases, with 25 bases between them. In germline, CDR1 is SQVTM, CDR2 ANQGSEA. The length of the CDR3 is 17 residues. The chain's CDR3 is CSVVEGPAGDMGNEQFF. CDR3 DNA: TGCAGCGTTGTCGAAGGCCCGGCAGGGGACATGGGCAATGAGCAGTTCTTC.

At least ten counts were recorded for this clonotype. The J gene is TRBJ1-6, the V gene TRBV12-5; D call uncertain. Germline V lookup: CDR1 LGHNT, CDR2 FRNRAP. The CDR3 consists of 15 residues. V gave up 7 bases and J gave up 4 bases, with 14 bases separating them. DNA for the CDR3: TGTGCTAGTGCCCAACGAGAGATGTATAATTCACCCCTCCACTTT. Translating gives CASAQREMYNSPLHF.